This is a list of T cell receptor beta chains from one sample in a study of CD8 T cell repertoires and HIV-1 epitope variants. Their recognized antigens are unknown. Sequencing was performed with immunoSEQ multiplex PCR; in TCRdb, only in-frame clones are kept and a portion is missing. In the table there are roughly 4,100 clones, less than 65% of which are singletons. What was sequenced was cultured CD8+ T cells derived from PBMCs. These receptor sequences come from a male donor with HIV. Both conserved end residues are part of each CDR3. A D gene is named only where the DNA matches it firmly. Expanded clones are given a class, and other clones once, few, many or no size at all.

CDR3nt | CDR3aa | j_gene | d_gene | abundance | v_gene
TGTGCCAGTAGCCCGGACAGGGGCACTGAAGCTTTCTTT | CASSPDRGTEAFF | TRBJ1-1 | TRBD1 | NA | TRBV19
TGTGCCAGCAGCTTGGACAGGGTAGCCTATAATTCACCCCTCCACTTT | CASSLDRVAYNSPLHF | TRBJ1-6 | TRBD1 | NA | TRBV7-9
TGTGCCAGCAGCGGGACAGGGGATCCCTACGAGCAGTACTTC | CASSGTGDPYEQYF | TRBJ2-7 | TRBD1 | NA | TRBV9
TGTGCCAGCAGCTTTGGCGGACCGAACCCAGCAACTAATGAAAAACTGTTTTTT | CASSFGGPNPATNEKLFF | TRBJ1-4 | NA | medium-sized | TRBV12-1
TGTGCCAGCAGTTTACTATATCACAATGAGCAGTTCTTC | CASSLLYHNEQFF | TRBJ2-1 | NA | once | TRBV28
TGTGCCAGCAGCTTAGAAGTACAGGGGTACACCGGGGAGCTGTTTTTT | CASSLEVQGYTGELFF | TRBJ2-2 | TRBD1 | few | TRBV11-2
TGTGCCAGTGCGTCGGGAGGGATCACTGAAGCTTTCTTT | CASASGGITEAFF | TRBJ1-1 | NA | NA | TRBV19
TGTGCCAGCAGGGGGACTAGCGGCCAAGAGACCCAGTACTTC | CASRGTSGQETQYF | TRBJ2-5 | TRBD2 | NA | TRBV28
TGTGCCAGCAACCCAAGTGGGAGCGAATACTCCTACGAGCAGTACTTC | CASNPSGSEYSYEQYF | TRBJ2-7 | NA | NA | TRBV5-6
TGTGCCAGCCACGGTGTTGAGGACGCTGTCCGGAATTCACCCCTCCACTTT | CASHGVEDAVRNSPLHF | TRBJ1-6 | NA | NA | TRBV21-1
TGTGCCAGCAGTTGGTCTAGCGCCCATTCCTACGAGCAGTACTTC | CASSWSSAHSYEQYF | TRBJ2-7 | NA | NA | TRBV27
TGTGCCAGTAGTATAGCTGGGGACACCCTATACGAGCAGTACTTC | CASSIAGDTLYEQYF | TRBJ2-7 | NA | large | TRBV19
TGTGCCAGCATTGGACTACCTAGCTCCTATAATTCACCCCTCCACTTT | CASIGLPSSYNSPLHF | TRBJ1-6 | NA | NA | TRBV2
TGTGCCAGCAGCCAACGGGGGACAGGGGGCACTGAAGCTTTCTTT | CASSQRGTGGTEAFF | TRBJ1-1 | TRBD1 | NA | TRBV11-1
TGTGCCAGCAGCTTACGAGCGGGCGAGCAGTACTTC | CASSLRAGEQYF | TRBJ2-7 | NA | NA | TRBV7-7
TGTGCCAGCAGCCAAGCCGGGGGGGAGCAGTACTTC | CASSQAGGEQYF | TRBJ2-7 | TRBD2 | NA | TRBV4-2
TGTGCCAGCAGTTTCGACCGTACAACTAATGAAAAACTGTTTTTT | CASSFDRTTNEKLFF | TRBJ1-4 | NA | NA | TRBV28
TGTGCCAGCAGTCCACCCTTGGACAGTGCCTATGGCTACACCTTC | CASSPPLDSAYGYTF | TRBJ1-2 | NA | few | TRBV28
TGTGCCAGCAGCTTACGGTTGGACAGCTACAATGAGCAGTTCTTC | CASSLRLDSYNEQFF | TRBJ2-1 | NA | NA | TRBV7-9
TGTGCCAGCAGCTCGGGACTAATCATGGGCGGCTACACCTTC | CASSSGLIMGGYTF | TRBJ1-2 | NA | NA | TRBV7-2
TGTGCCAGCAGCGTAGAGTCCTCTCGAGGGGCAGATACGCAGTATTTT | CASSVESSRGADTQYF | TRBJ2-3 | NA | NA | TRBV9
TGTGCCAGCAGTGGGTTCGGCGGGAGCTCCTACAATGAGCAGTTCTTC | CASSGFGGSSYNEQFF | TRBJ2-1 | TRBD2 | NA | TRBV28
TGCGCCAGCAGCTCTCCGGGGCAGGACCATAATGAAAAACTGTTTTTT | CASSSPGQDHNEKLFF | TRBJ1-4 | NA | NA | TRBV5-1
TGTGCCATCAGTGACGAGGTCCCTTCTGACACCGGGGAGCTGTTTTTT | CAISDEVPSDTGELFF | TRBJ2-2 | NA | NA | TRBV10-3
TGTGCCAGCAGCCTCGGGACTAGCCTCTCAGATACGCAGTATTTT | CASSLGTSLSDTQYF | TRBJ2-3 | TRBD2 | NA | TRBV7-8
TGCGCCAGCAGCCAAGATCCCGTCGAACTCGACTATGGCTACACCTTC | CASSQDPVELDYGYTF | TRBJ1-2 | NA | large | TRBV4-3
TGTGCCAGCAGCCAAGAGGGGGCGGGTTCCTACGAGCAGTACTTC | CASSQEGAGSYEQYF | TRBJ2-7 | NA | NA | TRBV4-2
TGTGCCACCCGAGATTTTAACTATGGCTACACCTTC | CATRDFNYGYTF | TRBJ1-2 | NA | once | TRBV6-4
TGTGCCACTTCGGGAAGTACGACGTCCGATACTGAAGCTTTCTTT | CATSGSTTSDTEAFF | TRBJ1-1 | NA | medium-sized | TRBV19
TGTGCCAGCAGGACAACATACAATGAGCAGTTCTTC | CASRTTYNEQFF | TRBJ2-1 | NA | once | TRBV28
TGTGCCAGTAGTACTCACGCTGGACTAGCGGAAAGCTCCTACGAGCAGTACTTC | CASSTHAGLAESSYEQYF | TRBJ2-7 | TRBD2 | NA | TRBV19
TGTGCCAGCAGCCCTTTTAGCGGAAACTACAATGAGCAGTTCTTC | CASSPFSGNYNEQFF | TRBJ2-1 | NA | NA | TRBV5-5
TGTGCCAGCAGCCCTGGCGGTCCTGAAGCTTTCTTT | CASSPGGPEAFF | TRBJ1-1 | NA | NA | TRBV6-5
TGTGCCAGCAGTTTGAGGGGCACTGAAGCTTTCTTT | CASSLRGTEAFF | TRBJ1-1 | NA | NA | TRBV28
TGTGCCAGCAAAGGCCTAGGGTTTGACGAGCAGTACTTC | CASKGLGFDEQYF | TRBJ2-7 | NA | few | TRBV27
TGTGCCAGCAGCCAAGACCTGACTAGCGGGGCCGGGAATGAGCAGTTCTTC | CASSQDLTSGAGNEQFF | TRBJ2-1 | TRBD2 | once | TRBV4-2
TGTGCCAGCAGCTTAGGGAGCGGGGGAACCTACGAGCAGTACTTC | CASSLGSGGTYEQYF | TRBJ2-7 | TRBD2 | NA | TRBV7-2
TGTGCCAGCAGCTTAGCGGGACAGGGCTCCTACAATGAGCAGTTCTTC | CASSLAGQGSYNEQFF | TRBJ2-1 | TRBD1 | NA | TRBV11-2
TGTGCCAGCAGTGAAATGGGTGGGAATGAGCAGTTCTTC | CASSEMGGNEQFF | TRBJ2-1 | NA | few | TRBV2
TGTGCCAGCACCTTGGGGGGGACAGGAACTTACGAGCAGTACTTC | CASTLGGTGTYEQYF | TRBJ2-7 | NA | NA | TRBV28
TGCGCCAGCAGTGAGTCGGGGGGGCCGGGAGATACGCAGTATTTT | CASSESGGPGDTQYF | TRBJ2-3 | NA | NA | TRBV10-1
TGTGCCAGCAGCTTAACCGGGACAGATGGCTACACCTTC | CASSLTGTDGYTF | TRBJ1-2 | TRBD1 | NA | TRBV7-3